These T cell receptor beta chains were read from a single sample in a study of cytomegalovirus exposure and HLA in healthy donors. Sequenced by immunoSEQ multiplex PCR; TCRdb stores in-frame clones only, minus some. The sample lists about 120,000 clones, about 80% seen once, with 25% to 35% in the top ten. The sample consisted of PBMCs. Receptors were obtained from a man aged 60 to 75 in good health and CMV-seropositive. The CDR3 runs from the conserved cysteine through the conserved F or W. The order of the fields is CDR3 DNA, CDR3 protein, D gene, clone size, V gene, J gene. The D gene is left open where the match is weak. Size is omitted from some rows. Given values are once, few, many or a class for expanded clones.

cdr3_nt: TGTGCCATCAGTGAGCACGGGACAGGCCAAGGTCAGCCCCAGCATTTT; cdr3_aa: CAISEHGTGQGQPQHF; d_call: TRBD1; clone_size: .; v_call: TRBV10-3; j_call: TRBJ1-5
cdr3_nt: TGCGCCAGCAGGTCTGGCACCGGGGGGTACCAAGAGACCCAGTACTTC; cdr3_aa: CASRSGTGGYQETQYF; d_call: TRBD2; clone_size: .; v_call: TRBV4-1; j_call: TRBJ2-5
cdr3_nt: TGTGCCAGCAGCGTAGGTGACAGATCTAACTATGGCTACACCTTC; cdr3_aa: CASSVGDRSNYGYTF; d_call: .; clone_size: few; v_call: TRBV9; j_call: TRBJ1-2
cdr3_nt: TGTGCCAGCAGTTTACACCCCCCAATGGGGCCCGAGCAGTACTTC; cdr3_aa: CASSLHPPMGPEQYF; d_call: .; clone_size: .; v_call: TRBV28; j_call: TRBJ2-7
cdr3_nt: TGTGCCAGCATAAAGACAGGGAACACTGAAGCTTTCTTT; cdr3_aa: CASIKTGNTEAFF; d_call: .; clone_size: .; v_call: TRBV13; j_call: TRBJ1-1
cdr3_nt: TGTGCCAGCAGTTCGGGACAGGGGGCAACTAATGAAAAACTGTTTTTT; cdr3_aa: CASSSGQGATNEKLFF; d_call: TRBD1; clone_size: .; v_call: TRBV6-5; j_call: TRBJ1-4
cdr3_nt: TGCGCCAGCAGCCCTCGGGGGTTGAGGGGCTACACCTTC; cdr3_aa: CASSPRGLRGYTF; d_call: .; clone_size: once; v_call: TRBV5-1; j_call: TRBJ1-2
cdr3_nt: TGCGCCAGCAGCCAAGATTGGTTTGGAGGGAGACTCTACGAGCAGTACTTC; cdr3_aa: CASSQDWFGGRLYEQYF; d_call: .; clone_size: .; v_call: TRBV4-1; j_call: TRBJ2-7
cdr3_nt: TGTGCCAGCAGTGGAGACAGGGGGAGGTATGGCTACACCTTC; cdr3_aa: CASSGDRGRYGYTF; d_call: TRBD1; clone_size: .; v_call: TRBV6-1; j_call: TRBJ1-2
cdr3_nt: TGCAGCGTTTGGGACTCGAGCTCTGGAAACACCATATATTTT; cdr3_aa: CSVWDSSSGNTIYF; d_call: .; clone_size: .; v_call: TRBV29-1; j_call: TRBJ1-3
cdr3_nt: TGTGCCAGCAGTTTGGCCAGGGCTAATAATGAAAAACTGTTTTTT; cdr3_aa: CASSLARANNEKLFF; d_call: .; clone_size: .; v_call: TRBV27; j_call: TRBJ1-4
cdr3_nt: TGTGCCAGCAGTGCCGAGGCGTGGGATCAGCCCCAGCATTTT; cdr3_aa: CASSAEAWDQPQHF; d_call: .; clone_size: few; v_call: TRBV6-1; j_call: TRBJ1-5
cdr3_nt: TGTGCCAGTAGAAGACAGGGGGAAGGAGCTGAAGCTTTCTTT; cdr3_aa: CASRRQGEGAEAFF; d_call: TRBD1; clone_size: .; v_call: TRBV19; j_call: TRBJ1-1
cdr3_nt: TGTGCCAGCGGCTTGGCCGGACTGAGAGGGACTGAAGCTTTCTTT; cdr3_aa: CASGLAGLRGTEAFF; d_call: .; clone_size: .; v_call: TRBV5-4; j_call: TRBJ1-1
cdr3_nt: TGTGCCAGTAGTCCCGGACTAGCGGGGGGGCCGGTCACCGGGGAGCTGTTTTTT; cdr3_aa: CASSPGLAGGPVTGELFF; d_call: TRBD2; clone_size: .; v_call: TRBV19; j_call: TRBJ2-2
cdr3_nt: TGTGCCAGTAGTATACCCGGGACAGGGAAATATGGCTACACCTTC; cdr3_aa: CASSIPGTGKYGYTF; d_call: TRBD1; clone_size: .; v_call: TRBV19; j_call: TRBJ1-2
cdr3_nt: TGTGCCACCAGCAGAGATCCCGTGAGCTCTGGAAACACCATATATTTT; cdr3_aa: CATSRDPVSSGNTIYF; d_call: .; clone_size: .; v_call: TRBV15; j_call: TRBJ1-3
cdr3_nt: TGCGCCAGCAGCTTGGCCAGTGACTCCTACAATGAGCAGTTCTTC; cdr3_aa: CASSLASDSYNEQFF; d_call: .; clone_size: .; v_call: TRBV5-1; j_call: TRBJ2-1
cdr3_nt: TGTGCCAGCAGCGCTCAACCGGGACTAGCTATCTACGAGCAGTACTTC; cdr3_aa: CASSAQPGLAIYEQYF; d_call: TRBD2; clone_size: .; v_call: TRBV9; j_call: TRBJ2-7
cdr3_nt: TGTGCCAGTAGTATCCAGGGAGGTTATGGCTACACCTTC; cdr3_aa: CASSIQGGYGYTF; d_call: .; clone_size: .; v_call: TRBV19; j_call: TRBJ1-2
cdr3_nt: TGCAGCGTTGAAACCTACGGGACTAGCTTGTCGGAGACCCAGTACTTC; cdr3_aa: CSVETYGTSLSETQYF; d_call: TRBD2; clone_size: .; v_call: TRBV29-1; j_call: TRBJ2-5
cdr3_nt: TGTGCCAGCAGTCCTAGCGATAACTATGGCTACACCTTC; cdr3_aa: CASSPSDNYGYTF; d_call: .; clone_size: .; v_call: TRBV28; j_call: TRBJ1-2
cdr3_nt: TGTGCCATCAGTGTCGAGGGCAATCAGCCCCAGCATTTT; cdr3_aa: CAISVEGNQPQHF; d_call: .; clone_size: .; v_call: TRBV10-3; j_call: TRBJ1-5
cdr3_nt: TGTGCCAGCAGGACAGGGGGCGCATCAGAAGGCTACACCTTC; cdr3_aa: CASRTGGASEGYTF; d_call: TRBD1; clone_size: .; v_call: TRBV7-3; j_call: TRBJ1-2
cdr3_nt: TGTGCCAGCAGTACCAGGGGGCGCGGGTTCACCGAAGCTTTCTTT; cdr3_aa: CASSTRGRGFTEAFF; d_call: TRBD1; clone_size: .; v_call: TRBV6-1; j_call: TRBJ1-1
cdr3_nt: TGTGCCAGCAGTTTGAGCTATGGCTACACCTTC; cdr3_aa: CASSLSYGYTF; d_call: .; clone_size: few; v_call: TRBV28; j_call: TRBJ1-2
cdr3_nt: TGTGCCAGCAGCCTCCTAGGCGGGGGAGGTAATGAGCAGTTCTTC; cdr3_aa: CASSLLGGGGNEQFF; d_call: TRBD2; clone_size: .; v_call: TRBV7-9; j_call: TRBJ2-1
cdr3_nt: TGCGCCAGCAGGGGGACGGCCGGAGGGGCTTTCTTT; cdr3_aa: CASRGTAGGAFF; d_call: .; clone_size: .; v_call: TRBV5-1; j_call: TRBJ1-1
cdr3_nt: TGTGCCAGCAGCTTCATGAGCGGCTACACCTTC; cdr3_aa: CASSFMSGYTF; d_call: .; clone_size: .; v_call: TRBV5-6; j_call: TRBJ1-2